Below, one TCR beta chain is given with its context. Its antigen is unidentified. These data originate in a study of cytomegalovirus exposure and HLA in healthy donors. The CDR3 contains 16 residues. V lost 4 bases to trimming and J lost 2 bases, with 17 bases between them. Germline assignment: CDR1 SGHRS and CDR2 YFSETQ. The study, taken as a whole, reports: As was reported, the HLA-A and HLA-B alleles of most subjects were accurately predicted from TCR beta sequences.

PCR used 60 Vbeta primers and 13 Jbeta primers. Profiled with immunoSEQ multiplex PCR; TCRdb holds only in-frame clones, not every one. There are 170,000 or so clones in the sample; 84% occur only once, and 0.35% to 0.4% lies in the top ten. The clonotype originates from a boy between 2 and 15 years old in good health and CMV-seronegative. V usage is TRBV5-1 and J usage is TRBJ2-3; perhaps TRBD2 as D (6 bases). Sequencing input: PBMCs. The CDR3 DNA is TGCGCCAGCAGCCCGGGGACGCGGGACCCCACAGATACGCAGTATTTT. Protein: CASSPGTRDPTDTQYF.